Presented here are 29 T cell receptor beta chains from one specimen sequenced in a study of T cells in tumors after PD-1 blockade. Profiling relied on immunoSEQ multiplex PCR, and the TCRdb table lists in-frame clones only, not all of them. The sample contains about 15,000 clones, approximately 80% of which appear only once. Material: PBMCs, obtained after anti-PD-1 treatment. These receptors all come from a human donor with basal cell carcinoma.

The chain is built from TRBV5-1 and TRBJ1-2; D gene unclear. The CDR3 length is 13 residues. In germline, CDR1 is SGHRS, CDR2 YFSETQ. Trimming removed 1 base from V and 3 bases from J, with 7 bases in between. The CDR3 nucleotides read TGCGCCAGCAGCTTGAGGCTTGACTATGGCTACACCTTC. It translates to CASSLRLDYGYTF.

The chain links TRBV28 to TRBJ2-7; 8 bases line up with TRBD2. CDR1 is MDHEN, CDR2 SYDVKM, per germline. This CDR3 has 14 amino acids. V dropped 2 bases and J dropped 7; count of bases not matched to a gene: 7. CDR3 in amino acids: CASSLIGGAWEQYF. For the CDR3, the DNA is TGTGCCAGCAGTTTAATCGGGGGGGCTTGGGAGCAGTACTTC. Combining the CDR3 with reference TRBV28 and TRBJ2-7 gives the whole variable domain DVKVTQSSRYLVKRTGEKVFLECVQDMDHENMFWYRQDPGLGLRLIYFSYDVKMKEKGDIPEGYSVSREKKERFSLILESASTNQTSMYLCASSLIGGAWEQYFGPGTRLTVT.

V is TRBV7-6 and J is TRBJ1-2; D not resolved. Trimming cost V 6 bases and J 5 bases, with 10 bases left between them. Germline V gene data show CDR1 as SGHVS and CDR2 as FNYEAQ. The CDR3 covers 12 residues. This chain's CDR3 is CASSRRVYGYTF. In DNA form, the CDR3 reads TGTGCCAGCAGTAGACGGGTTTATGGCTACACCTTC.

CDR3 in amino acids: CASTRGTRDALATEAFF. The CDR3 DNA is TGTGCCAGCACTCGGGGAACGCGCGATGCCCTTGCCACTGAAGCTTTCTTT. The rearrangement links TRBV25-1 to TRBJ1-1; no definite D call. V lost 7 bases and J 4 bases, leaving 25 bases between the germline ends. This CDR3 is 17 amino acids long. Germline V gene sequence: CDR1 MGHDK, CDR2 SYGVNS.

The CDR3 DNA is TGTGCCAGCAGCCAGAGTAGCAATCAGCCCCAGCATTTT. Encoded protein: CASSQSSNQPQHF. The gene calls are TRBV12-3 or TRBV12-4 and TRBJ1-5; no firm D call. This CDR3 region has 13 residues. With 6 bases removed from V and 0 bases from J, the gap between germline ends came to 6 bases.

The sample holds a few counts of this clone. The rearrangement uses TRBV7-3 and TRBJ2-4, with 7 bases that match TRBD1. The ends lost 1 base at V and 0 bases at J; junction bases unmatched: 12. CDR3 length: 19 amino acids. CDR1 is SGHTA and CDR2 is FQGTGA in the germline V gene. CDR3 nucleotide sequence: TGTGCCAGCAGCTTAAGACAGGGTGAGCATCCTTTAGCCAAAAACATTCAGTACTTC. Amino acids: CASSLRQGEHPLAKNIQYF.

The sample holds a few counts of this clone. Different DNA sequences within this sample yield the same CDR3. The genes are TRBV2 and TRBJ2-1; 9 bases are a match to TRBD2. This CDR3 comprises 19 residues. The V segment lost 5 bases and the J segment 0 bases; nucleotides outside the gene matches: 14. Germline V lookup: CDR1 SNHLY, CDR2 FYNNEI. CDR3 nucleotide sequence: TGTGCCAGCAGTTACGGGTGGGCGCGGGAGGGGAGCTCCTACAATGAGCAGTTCTTC. Encoded protein: CASSYGWAREGSSYNEQFF.

This clone was observed a handful of times. The chain links TRBV4-3 to TRBJ2-5, with 9 bases fitting TRBD2. This CDR3 region has 15 residues. Germline loops: CDR1 LGHNA, CDR2 YSLEER. J was trimmed by 5 bases and V by 0 bases; bases with no gene match: 4. The CDR3 DNA follows: TGCGCCAGCAGCCAAGATGCGGGGGGGCCCGAGACCCAGTACTTC. As protein: CASSQDAGGPETQYF.

The chain couples TRBV2 to TRBJ2-1; no definite D call. V was clipped by 4 bases and J by 4 bases, with 8 bases between them. The CDR3 covers 13 residues. Germline V CDR1 and CDR2: SNHLY, FYNNEI. The CDR3 DNA follows: TGTGCCAGCAGTGTTGCTACATACAATGAGCAGTTCTTC. Protein product: CASSVATYNEQFF.

V and J are TRBV6-5 and TRBJ2-2; D not certain. Trimming took 1 base from V and 6 from J, leaving 3 bases between them. Germline values: CDR1 MNHEY, CDR2 SVGAGI. The CDR3 length is 12 residues. Here the CDR3 DNA reads TGTGCCAGCAGTTACTTCCCCGGGGAGCTGTTTTTT. Translating it yields CASSYFPGELFF.

This chain links TRBV29-1 with TRBJ2-6; D not certain. This CDR3 comprises 13 residues. CDR1 is SQVTM, CDR2 ANQGSEA, per germline. Trimming left V 6 bases short and J 2 bases short, with 8 bases between. CDR3 in amino acids: CSVNLPGANVLTF. The CDR3 bases are TGCAGCGTCAACCTGCCTGGGGCCAACGTCCTGACTTTC.

As DNA, the CDR3 is TGTGCCAGCAGCCAAGACTGGCGAGGCGGGGGTTGGGAGACCCAGTACTTC. Protein sequence: CASSQDWRGGGWETQYF. The V and J genes are TRBV4-2 and TRBJ2-5, with 7 nucleotides matching TRBD2. The V and J ends lost 0 bases and 5 bases, in that order; junction bases with no gene match: 12. In germline, CDR1 is LGHNA, CDR2 YNFKEQ. CDR3 length: 17 amino acids.

The genes are TRBV5-5 and TRBJ1-5; D gene uncertain. Germline CDR1 and CDR2: SGHKS and YYEKEE (reference sequence). This CDR3 comprises 15 residues. The germline V and J ends were trimmed by 4 bases and 0 bases, with 11 bases remaining between them. The CDR3 DNA reads as TGTGCCAGCAGCCCCCTAGGTGATAGCAATCAGCCCCAGCATTTT. Its translation: CASSPLGDSNQPQHF.

CDR3 loop: CSVVPGKGWAGELFF. Written as DNA, the CDR3 is TGCAGCGTTGTTCCTGGAAAGGGGTGGGCCGGGGAGCTGTTTTTT. The chain combines TRBV29-1 with TRBJ2-2, with D maybe TRBD1 (5 bases). The V end lost 4 bases, the J end lost 6 bases, and 18 bases lay between the germline ends. The length of the CDR3 is 15 residues. CDR1 and CDR2 from the germline V gene are SQVTM and ANQGSEA.

The rearrangement uses TRBV6-4 and TRBJ1-5; perhaps TRBD1 as D (5 bases). The length of the CDR3 is 15 residues. The V and J ends lost 1 base and 3 bases respectively, with 10 bases between them. The germline CDR1 and CDR2 sequences are MRHNA and SNTAGT. In DNA form, the CDR3 reads TGTGCCAGCAGTGACTACGACAGCCTCAATCAGCCCCAGCATTTT. As protein: CASSDYDSLNQPQHF.

The chain is built from TRBV9 and TRBJ2-6; D unclear. Looked up from germline, CDR1 is SGDLS and CDR2 is YYNGEE. V was pared by 0 bases and J by 0 bases, with 7 bases between. CDR3 length: 16 amino acids. CDR3 in DNA: TGTGCCAGCAGCGTAGTTCCGGGCTCTGGGGCCAACGTCCTGACTTTC. Its translation is CASSVVPGSGANVLTF.

The chain carries TRBV25-1 and TRBJ1-5, with 7 positions matching TRBD1. Germline CDR1 reads MGHDK; CDR2 reads SYGVNS. This CDR3 region has 14 residues. The ends lost 2 bases at V and 5 bases at J; junction bases unmatched: 3. The CDR3 region is CASSEGTADQPQHF. CDR3 coding DNA: TGTGCCAGCAGTGAAGGGACAGCCGATCAGCCCCAGCATTTT.

This chain uses TRBV7-6 with TRBJ2-3; D gene ambiguous. Trimming left V 1 base short and J 2 bases short, with 10 bases between. Germline V gives CDR1 SGHVS, CDR2 FNYEAQ. This CDR3 region has 15 residues. DNA for the CDR3: TGTGCCAGCAGCTTAGTTGGATTCACCACAGATACGCAGTATTTT. Translating it yields CASSLVGFTTDTQYF.

The chain links TRBV21-1 to TRBJ2-3; the D call in the table, TRBD2, was not verified against the DNA. TRBV21-1 constitutes a pseudogene. CDR3 length equals 19 residues. This CDR3 reads CASSNAGNSGGPRTDTQYF. The CDR3 DNA is TGTGCCAGCAGCAACGCTGGAAATAGCGGGGGGCCCCGCACAGATACGCAGTATTTT.

The J gene is TRBJ2-1, the V gene TRBV12-3 or TRBV12-4; D gene unclear. V lost 4 bases, J lost 11 bases, and 12 bases lay in between. The CDR3 totals 12 residues. The CDR3 sequence: CASSSPVPQQFF. CDR3 nucleotides: TGTGCCAGCAGTTCGCCGGTTCCACAGCAGTTCTTC.

The chain combines TRBV6-5 with TRBJ1-5; TRBD1 aligns across 7 bases. CDR3 length: 14 amino acids. Losses at the gene ends were 11 bases for V and 2 bases for J; bases not matched to a gene: 9. The germline CDR1 and CDR2 sequences are MNHEY and SVGAGI. For the CDR3, the DNA is TGTGCCGGTAAGACAGGGAGCGGCAATCAGCCCCAGCATTTT. It encodes CAGKTGSGNQPQHF.

The chain couples TRBV5-6 to TRBJ1-2; TRBD1 agrees at 8 bases. The CDR3 runs 14 residues. V lost 4 bases to trimming and J lost 3 bases; unmatched junction nucleotides: 5. Germline CDR1 SGHDT, CDR2 YYEEEE. The CDR3 DNA reads as TGTGCCAGCAGCGGACAGGGCTTAGACTATGGCTACACCTTC. Its translation is CASSGQGLDYGYTF.

There are a few counts of this clone. This specimen includes other DNA sequences encoding the same CDR3. The chain is built from TRBV2 and TRBJ2-1; maybe TRBD2 (7 bases). There are 19 residues in the CDR3. The V and J ends lost 11 bases and 0 bases respectively, with 29 bases between them. Germline V CDR1 and CDR2: SNHLY, FYNNEI. CDR3 sequence (DNA): TGTGCCCCCTGTGATGGGGGGGCGGGGGAGGGGAGCTCCTACAATGAGCAGTTCTTC. Its protein is CAPCDGGAGEGSSYNEQFF. The full variable domain, completed using reference TRBV2 and TRBJ2-1, is EPEVTQTPSHQVTQMGQEVILRCVPISNHLYFYWYRQILGQKVEFLVSFYNNEISEKSEIFDDQFSVERPDGSNFTLKIRSTKLEDSAMYFCAPCDGGAGEGSSYNEQFFGPGTRLTVL.

V is TRBV6-5 and J is TRBJ1-6; D remains ambiguous. The ends were cut back, 6 bases at V and 7 bases at J, with 4 bases in the middle. Per the germline V gene, CDR1 is MNHEY and CDR2 is SVGAGI. This CDR3 is 11 amino acids long. The CDR3 DNA is TGTGCCAGCAGGTGGAATTCACCCCTCCACTTT. It translates to CASRWNSPLHF.

This chain links TRBV5-1 with TRBJ2-5; D is undetermined. Looked up from germline, CDR1 is SGHRS and CDR2 is YFSETQ. V lost 0 bases, J lost 1 base, and 7 bases lay in between. CDR3 size: 14 residues. The CDR3 bases are TGCGCCAGCAGCTTGGACGGGCCCCAAGAGACCCAGTACTTC. Translating it yields CASSLDGPQETQYF.

In its sample, this clone was seen a few times. The same CDR3 arises from other DNA sequences in this sample as well. The chain is built from TRBV2 and TRBJ2-1, with 9 positions matching TRBD2. The ends lost 11 bases at V and 0 bases at J; junction bases unmatched: 20. Germline CDR1 SNHLY, CDR2 FYNNEI. The CDR3 has 19 amino acids. The CDR3 protein is CARCDGGAREGSSYNEQFF. The DNA for the CDR3 is TGTGCCCGCTGTGACGGGGGGGCGCGGGAGGGGAGCTCCTACAATGAGCAGTTCTTC.

This rearrangement joins TRBV19 to TRBJ1-5; weak D call: TRBD1 (6 bases). Per germline, CDR1 LNHDA and CDR2 SQIVND (reference sequence). The CDR3 contains 15 residues. The V gene lost 2 bases and the J gene lost 7 bases, with 15 bases spanning the gap. This chain's CDR3 is CASSIMGAEGQPQHF. The CDR3 DNA sequence: TGTGCCAGTAGTATAATGGGGGCAGAGGGACAGCCCCAGCATTTT. Variable domain in full (rest from reference TRBV19 and TRBJ1-5): DGGITQSPKYLFRKEGQNVTLSCEQNLNHDAMYWYRQDPGQGLRLIYYSQIVNDFQKGDIAEGYSVSREKKESFPLTVTSAQKNPTAFYLCASSIMGAEGQPQHFGDGTRLSIL.

This clone was recorded a few times. Other nucleotide sequences from this sample produce the same CDR3. This chain uses TRBV6-2 or TRBV6-3 with TRBJ1-2; no reliable D call. This CDR3 is 13 amino acids long. Deletions cut 0 bases from V and 8 bases from J, with 10 bases between. Germline CDR1 is MNHEY and CDR2 is SVGEGT. CDR3 coding DNA: TGTGCCAGCAGTTACTCCGGCTTGAGAGGCTACACCTTC. This codes for CASSYSGLRGYTF.

Here the CDR3 DNA reads TGCGCCAGCAGCATCCTAGAAACGGAGACCCAGTACTTC. Translated, it gives CASSILETETQYF. The rearrangement joins TRBV5-1 to TRBJ2-5; unclear D gene. The CDR3 contains 13 residues. Per the germline V gene, CDR1 is SGHRS and CDR2 is YFSETQ. Deletions cut 4 bases from V and 5 bases from J, with 12 bases between.